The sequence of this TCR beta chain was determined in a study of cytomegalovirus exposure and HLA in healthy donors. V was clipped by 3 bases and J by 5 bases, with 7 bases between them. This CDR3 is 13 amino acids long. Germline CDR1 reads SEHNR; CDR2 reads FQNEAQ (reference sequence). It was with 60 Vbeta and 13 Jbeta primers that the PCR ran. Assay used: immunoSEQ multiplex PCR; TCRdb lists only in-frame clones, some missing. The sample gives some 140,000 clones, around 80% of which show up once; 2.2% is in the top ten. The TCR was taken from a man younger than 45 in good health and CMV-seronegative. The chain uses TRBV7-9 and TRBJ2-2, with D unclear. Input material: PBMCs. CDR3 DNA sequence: TGTGCCAGCAGCTTCGACGGGACCGGGGAGCTGTTTTTT. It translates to CASSFDGTGELFF.